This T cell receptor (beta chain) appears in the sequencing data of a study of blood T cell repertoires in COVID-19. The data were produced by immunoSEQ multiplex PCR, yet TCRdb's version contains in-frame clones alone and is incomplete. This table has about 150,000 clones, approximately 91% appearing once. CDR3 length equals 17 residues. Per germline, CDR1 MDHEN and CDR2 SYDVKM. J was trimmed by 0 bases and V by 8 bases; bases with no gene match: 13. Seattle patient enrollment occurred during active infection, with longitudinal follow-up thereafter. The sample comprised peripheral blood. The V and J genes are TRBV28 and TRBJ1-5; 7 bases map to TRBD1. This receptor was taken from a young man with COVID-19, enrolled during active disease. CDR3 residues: CASLSTGVPYSNQPQHF. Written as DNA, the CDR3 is TGTGCCAGCCTAAGTACAGGGGTCCCTTATAGCAATCAGCCCCAGCATTTT. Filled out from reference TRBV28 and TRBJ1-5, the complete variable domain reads DVKVTQSSRYLVKRTGEKVFLECVQDMDHENMFWYRQDPGLGLRLIYFSYDVKMKEKGDIPEGYSVSREKKERFSLILESASTNQTSMYLCASLSTGVPYSNQPQHFGDGTRLSIL.